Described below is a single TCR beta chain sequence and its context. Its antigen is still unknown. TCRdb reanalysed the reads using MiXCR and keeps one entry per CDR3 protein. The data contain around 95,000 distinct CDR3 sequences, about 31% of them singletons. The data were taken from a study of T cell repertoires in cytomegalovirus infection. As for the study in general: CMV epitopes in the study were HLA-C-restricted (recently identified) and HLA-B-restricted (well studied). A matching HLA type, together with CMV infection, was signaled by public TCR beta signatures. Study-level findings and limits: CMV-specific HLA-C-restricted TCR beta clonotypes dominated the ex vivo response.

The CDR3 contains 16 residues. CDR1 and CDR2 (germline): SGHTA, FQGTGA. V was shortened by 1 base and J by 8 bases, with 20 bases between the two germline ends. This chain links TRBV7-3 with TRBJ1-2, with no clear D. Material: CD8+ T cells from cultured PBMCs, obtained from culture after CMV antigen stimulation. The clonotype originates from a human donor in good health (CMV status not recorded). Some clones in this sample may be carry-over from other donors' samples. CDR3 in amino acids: CASSLKGPGSLDGYTF. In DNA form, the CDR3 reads TGTGCCAGCAGCTTAAAGGGCCCCGGTTCCCTGGACGGCTACACCTTC.